Listed below are T cell receptor beta chains from one sample, sequenced in a study of identical twins. TCRdb re-derived calls from the 5' RACE reads in MiXCR, one entry per CDR3 protein. The data contain hundreds of thousands of distinct CDR3 sequences, under 25% of them singletons. This sample also appeared in a second study, on yellow fever vaccine responses in identical twins.

Sequencing used CD4+ T cells sorted from blood. The receptors come from a woman between 18 and 29 years old in good health. CDR3s include the opening cysteine and the closing phenylalanine or tryptophan. Fields, in order: V gene, D gene, J gene, CDR3 protein. The D gene is left open where the match is weak.

v_gene: TRBV5-1; d_gene: -; j_gene: TRBJ1-3; CDR3aa: CASSPGSVGNTIYF
v_gene: TRBV5-1; d_gene: TRBD1; j_gene: TRBJ1-2; CDR3aa: CASSTGTGNYGYTF
v_gene: TRBV15; d_gene: -; j_gene: TRBJ2-2; CDR3aa: CATSRTPSGELFF
v_gene: TRBV20-1; d_gene: -; j_gene: TRBJ1-1; CDR3aa: CSARGPGSMNTEAFF
v_gene: TRBV27; d_gene: TRBD2; j_gene: TRBJ2-3; CDR3aa: CASRLAGGPDTQYF
v_gene: TRBV2; d_gene: -; j_gene: TRBJ2-6; CDR3aa: CASSEEGSNSGANVLTF
v_gene: TRBV3-1; d_gene: -; j_gene: TRBJ2-3; CDR3aa: CASSHPTLGGGLIADTQYF
v_gene: TRBV29-1; d_gene: -; j_gene: TRBJ2-1; CDR3aa: CSVAPWSSYNEQFF
v_gene: TRBV7-9; d_gene: -; j_gene: TRBJ1-1; CDR3aa: CASKSEMNTEAFF
v_gene: TRBV10-3; d_gene: -; j_gene: TRBJ2-7; CDR3aa: CAISESSLPGYEQYF
v_gene: TRBV3-1; d_gene: -; j_gene: TRBJ2-3; CDR3aa: CASSHSQERTATQYF
v_gene: TRBV15; d_gene: TRBD1; j_gene: TRBJ2-1; CDR3aa: CATSRGTGGSYNEQFF
v_gene: TRBV18; d_gene: TRBD1; j_gene: TRBJ1-5; CDR3aa: CASSPPGQAIQPQHF
v_gene: TRBV7-8; d_gene: TRBD2; j_gene: TRBJ2-1; CDR3aa: CASSPRTSGSGVGSYNEQFF
v_gene: TRBV3-1; d_gene: TRBD2; j_gene: TRBJ2-3; CDR3aa: CASSQVQVAGGSDTQYF
v_gene: TRBV3-1; d_gene: TRBD2; j_gene: TRBJ2-1; CDR3aa: CASSQVALAGGREQFF
v_gene: TRBV6-5; d_gene: -; j_gene: TRBJ2-4; CDR3aa: CASSYSGTLAKNIQYF
v_gene: TRBV24-1; d_gene: -; j_gene: TRBJ1-5; CDR3aa: CATKGPFPDQPQHF
v_gene: TRBV7-3; d_gene: -; j_gene: TRBJ2-1; CDR3aa: CASSPGRLVYEQFF
v_gene: TRBV12-3/TRBV12-4; d_gene: -; j_gene: TRBJ2-4; CDR3aa: CASTYLGKNIQYF
v_gene: TRBV7-9; d_gene: -; j_gene: TRBJ1-5; CDR3aa: CASSSPGTTLGPQHF
v_gene: TRBV15; d_gene: TRBD2; j_gene: TRBJ2-1; CDR3aa: CATSRGLAGGEQFF
v_gene: TRBV12-3/TRBV12-4; d_gene: -; j_gene: TRBJ2-1; CDR3aa: CASSTFSDPYNEQFF
v_gene: TRBV20-1; d_gene: -; j_gene: TRBJ2-3; CDR3aa: CSAVDRQRGTDTQYF
v_gene: TRBV12-3/TRBV12-4; d_gene: -; j_gene: TRBJ2-2; CDR3aa: CASRATRDTGELFF
v_gene: TRBV28; d_gene: TRBD2; j_gene: TRBJ2-7; CDR3aa: CASSPRGSGRKYEQYF
v_gene: TRBV7-9; d_gene: -; j_gene: TRBJ1-1; CDR3aa: CASSSENTEAFF
v_gene: TRBV7-9; d_gene: TRBD1; j_gene: TRBJ2-3; CDR3aa: CASSRDRVADTQYF
v_gene: TRBV20-1; d_gene: -; j_gene: TRBJ2-3; CDR3aa: CSARDRRYSTDTQYF
v_gene: TRBV20-1; d_gene: -; j_gene: TRBJ2-5; CDR3aa: CSAEGQHQETQYF
v_gene: TRBV10-3; d_gene: -; j_gene: TRBJ1-1; CDR3aa: CAISERTVGGAFF
v_gene: TRBV20-1; d_gene: TRBD1; j_gene: TRBJ1-2; CDR3aa: CSARAGQGLTFLYGYTF
v_gene: TRBV3-1; d_gene: TRBD2; j_gene: TRBJ2-7; CDR3aa: CASSQLLAGGDEQYF
v_gene: TRBV7-8; d_gene: TRBD1; j_gene: TRBJ2-3; CDR3aa: CASSARDRVPDTQYF
v_gene: TRBV5-1; d_gene: TRBD2; j_gene: TRBJ2-2; CDR3aa: CASSQTSGPPGELFF
v_gene: TRBV2; d_gene: -; j_gene: TRBJ2-2; CDR3aa: CASSNTEGTGELFF
v_gene: TRBV19; d_gene: -; j_gene: TRBJ2-3; CDR3aa: CASTGQLRDTQYF
v_gene: TRBV6-1; d_gene: TRBD1; j_gene: TRBJ1-1; CDR3aa: CASRRQGSLNTEAFF
v_gene: TRBV5-1; d_gene: TRBD2; j_gene: TRBJ2-2; CDR3aa: CASTGGLAGGGTGELFF